This is a list of T cell receptor beta chains from one sample in a study of T-cell memory formation after mild COVID-19. TCRdb redid the calling of the 5' RACE reads with MiXCR, one entry per CDR3 protein. The profile shows under 450,000 distinct CDR3 sequences, less than 25% of them singletons. The sequencing input was PBMCs or a T cell subset sorted from them (not recorded which). The receptors stem from an adult woman who had mild COVID-19 (a few samples of this study predate the infection). Cell type and time point are not known. The CDR3 runs from the conserved cysteine through the conserved F or W. The D gene is left open where the match is weak. The size field is filled for only some rows; it gives once, few, many or a size class.

-	-	TRBV5-6	TRBJ2-5	CASSLLTATNF	TGTGCCAGCAGCTTGTTGACCGCTACGAACTTC
-	-	TRBV2	TRBJ2-2	CASSGGAQLAGELFF	TGTGCCAGCAGTGGAGGGGCCCAACTTGCCGGGGAGCTGTTTTTT
-	-	TRBV7-9	TRBJ1-5	CASSLGGQHNQPQHF	TGTGCCAGCAGCTTAGGTGGACAGCACAATCAGCCCCAGCATTTT
TRBD1	-	TRBV7-9	TRBJ2-2	CASSLPWTGVVSGELFF	TGTGCCAGCAGCTTACCCTGGACAGGGGTTGTGAGCGGGGAGCTGTTTTTT
TRBD2	-	TRBV5-6	TRBJ2-7	CASSSLLKAGTSGSPYEQYF	TGTGCCAGCAGCTCGCTACTGAAGGCCGGGACTAGCGGGAGCCCCTACGAGCAGTACTTC
-	-	TRBV6-5	TRBJ2-3	CANSYSRGTDTQYF	TGTGCCAACAGTTACTCTCGGGGGACAGATACGCAGTATTTT
TRBD1	-	TRBV7-2	TRBJ1-5	CASSAGQGIYQPQHF	TGTGCCAGCAGCGCAGGACAGGGGATCTACCAGCCCCAGCATTTT
-	-	TRBV12-3/TRBV12-4	TRBJ1-1	CASSLIAGSTEAFF	TGTGCCAGCAGTTTAATAGCAGGATCCACTGAAGCTTTCTTT
-	once	TRBV29-1	TRBJ1-1	CSVDITSDTEAFF	TGCAGCGTTGATATCACTTCGGACACTGAAGCTTTCTTT
TRBD2	many	TRBV6-2/TRBV6-3	TRBJ2-7	CASSPAWTSGTYEQYF	TGTGCCAGCAGCCCAGCATGGACTAGCGGAACCTACGAGCAGTACTTC
-	many	TRBV7-6	TRBJ1-2	CASSPQTANYGYTF	TGTGCCAGCAGCCCCCAAACAGCCAACTATGGCTACACCTTC
-	-	TRBV30	TRBJ2-7	CAWSFQRNYEQYF	TGTGCCTGGAGTTTCCAGCGGAACTACGAGCAGTACTTC
TRBD2	-	TRBV6-1	TRBJ2-5	CASRGPLGAGGQETQYF	TGTGCCAGCAGAGGACCCCTCGGAGCGGGGGGGCAAGAGACCCAGTACTTC
-	medium-sized	TRBV5-1	TRBJ2-7	CASSSSYEQYF	TGTGCCAGCAGCTCCTCCTACGAGCAGTACTTC